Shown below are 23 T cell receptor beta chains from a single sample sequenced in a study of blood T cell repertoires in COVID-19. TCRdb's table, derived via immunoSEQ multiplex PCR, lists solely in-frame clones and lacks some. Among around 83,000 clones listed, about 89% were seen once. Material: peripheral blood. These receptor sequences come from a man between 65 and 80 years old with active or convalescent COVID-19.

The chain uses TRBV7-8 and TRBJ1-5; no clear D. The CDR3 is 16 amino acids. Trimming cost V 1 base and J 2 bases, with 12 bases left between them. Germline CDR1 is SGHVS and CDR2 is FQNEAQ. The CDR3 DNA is TGTGCCAGCAGCTTAGGCTGGGGAGATCGCAATCAGCCCCAGCATTTT. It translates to CASSLGWGDRNQPQHF.

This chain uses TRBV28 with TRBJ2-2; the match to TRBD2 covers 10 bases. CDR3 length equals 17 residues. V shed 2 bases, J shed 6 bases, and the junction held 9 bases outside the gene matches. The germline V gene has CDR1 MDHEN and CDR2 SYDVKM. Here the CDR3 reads CASSLRPGTSVSGELFF. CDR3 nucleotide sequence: TGTGCCAGCAGTTTACGCCCAGGGACTAGCGTGTCCGGGGAGCTGTTTTTT.

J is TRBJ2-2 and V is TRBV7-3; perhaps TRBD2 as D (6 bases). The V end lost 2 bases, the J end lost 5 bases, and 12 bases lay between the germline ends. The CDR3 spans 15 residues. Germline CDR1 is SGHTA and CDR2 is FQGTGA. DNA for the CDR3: TGTGCCAGCAGCTTACGAGGGAGCGGGACCGGGGAGCTGTTTTTT. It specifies CASSLRGSGTGELFF.

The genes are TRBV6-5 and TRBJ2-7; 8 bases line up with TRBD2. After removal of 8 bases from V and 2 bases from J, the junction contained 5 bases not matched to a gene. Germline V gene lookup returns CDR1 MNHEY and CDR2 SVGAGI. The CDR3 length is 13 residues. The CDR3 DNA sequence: TGTGCCAGCGGCGACGGGAGGGCCTACGAGCAGTACTTC. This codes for CASGDGRAYEQYF.

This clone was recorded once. Here the CDR3 DNA reads TGTGCCATCAAGGACAGAAGCTCCTACAATGAGCAGTTCTTC. Translating gives CAIKDRSSYNEQFF. The V call is TRBV10-3, the J call TRBJ2-1; D is possibly TRBD1 (6 bases). Germline V CDR1 and CDR2: ENHRY, SYGVKD. Deletions cut 7 bases from V and 0 bases from J, with 10 bases between. The CDR3 has 14 amino acids.

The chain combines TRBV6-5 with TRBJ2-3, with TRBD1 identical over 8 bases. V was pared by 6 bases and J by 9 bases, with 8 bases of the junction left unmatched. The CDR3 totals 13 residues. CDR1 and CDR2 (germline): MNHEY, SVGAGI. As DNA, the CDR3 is TGTGCCAGCAGAGGGACAGGTGGACGAACGCAGTATTTT. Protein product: CASRGTGGRTQYF.

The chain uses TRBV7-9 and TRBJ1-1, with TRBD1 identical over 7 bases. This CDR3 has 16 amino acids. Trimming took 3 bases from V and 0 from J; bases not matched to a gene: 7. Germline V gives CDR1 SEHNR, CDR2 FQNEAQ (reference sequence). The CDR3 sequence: CASSFPQGVLNTEAFF. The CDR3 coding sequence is TGTGCCAGCAGCTTTCCGCAGGGGGTTTTGAACACTGAAGCTTTCTTT.

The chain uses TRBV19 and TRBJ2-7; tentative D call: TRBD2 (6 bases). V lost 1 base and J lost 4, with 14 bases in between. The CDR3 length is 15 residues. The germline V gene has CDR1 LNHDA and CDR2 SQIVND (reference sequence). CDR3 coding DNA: TGTGCCAGTAGTATAGTAGGTAGCGGACCTTACGAGCAGTACTTC. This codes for CASSIVGSGPYEQYF.

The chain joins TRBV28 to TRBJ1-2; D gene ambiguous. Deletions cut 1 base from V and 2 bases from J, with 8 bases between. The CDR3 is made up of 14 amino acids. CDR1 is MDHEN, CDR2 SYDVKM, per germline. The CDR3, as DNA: TGTGCCAGCAGTTTATCGGTCGGGAACTATGGCTACACCTTC. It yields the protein CASSLSVGNYGYTF.

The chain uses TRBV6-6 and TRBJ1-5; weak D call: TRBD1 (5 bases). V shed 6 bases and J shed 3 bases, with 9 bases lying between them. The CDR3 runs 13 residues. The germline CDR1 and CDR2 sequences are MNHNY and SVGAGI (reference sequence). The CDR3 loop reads CASRATDNQPQHF. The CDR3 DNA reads TGTGCCAGCAGGGCGACAGACAATCAGCCCCAGCATTTT.

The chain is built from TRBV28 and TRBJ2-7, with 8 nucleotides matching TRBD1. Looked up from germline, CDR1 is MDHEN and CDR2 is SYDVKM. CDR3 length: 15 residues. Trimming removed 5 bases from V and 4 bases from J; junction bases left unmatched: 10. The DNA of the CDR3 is TGTGCCAGCAGTCCACAAGGACAGGGCAGGTACGAGCAGTACTTC. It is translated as CASSPQGQGRYEQYF.

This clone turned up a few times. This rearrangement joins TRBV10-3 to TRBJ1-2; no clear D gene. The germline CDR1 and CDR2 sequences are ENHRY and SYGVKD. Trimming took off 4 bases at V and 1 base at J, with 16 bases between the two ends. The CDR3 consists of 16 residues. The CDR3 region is CAISAPAPRDNYGYTF. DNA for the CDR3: TGTGCCATCAGTGCCCCGGCTCCGAGGGATAACTATGGCTACACCTTC.

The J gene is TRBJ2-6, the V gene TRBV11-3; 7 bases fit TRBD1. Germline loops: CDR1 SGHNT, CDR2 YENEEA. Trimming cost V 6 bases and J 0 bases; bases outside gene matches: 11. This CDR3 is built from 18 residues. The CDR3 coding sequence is TGTGCCAGCAGTTTAAACAGGGGCCCCTCCTCTGGGGCCAACGTCCTGACTTTC. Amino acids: CASSLNRGPSSGANVLTF.

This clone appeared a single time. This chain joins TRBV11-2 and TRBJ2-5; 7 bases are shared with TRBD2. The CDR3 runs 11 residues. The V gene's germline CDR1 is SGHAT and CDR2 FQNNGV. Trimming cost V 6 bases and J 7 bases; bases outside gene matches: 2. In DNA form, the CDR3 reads TGTGCCAGCAGACTAGCGCGGACCCAGTACTTC. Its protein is CASRLARTQYF.

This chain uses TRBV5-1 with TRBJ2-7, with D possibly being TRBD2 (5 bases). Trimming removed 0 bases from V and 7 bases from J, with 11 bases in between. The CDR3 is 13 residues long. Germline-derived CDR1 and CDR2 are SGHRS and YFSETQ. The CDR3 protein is CASSLENGGEQYF. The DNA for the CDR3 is TGCGCCAGCAGCTTGGAAAATGGAGGAGAGCAGTACTTC.

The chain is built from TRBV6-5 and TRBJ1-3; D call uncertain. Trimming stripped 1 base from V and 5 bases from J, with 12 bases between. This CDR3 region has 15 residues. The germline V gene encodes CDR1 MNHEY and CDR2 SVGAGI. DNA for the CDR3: TGTGCCAGCAGTTACTTGAGGGAGGCGAGAAACACCATATATTTT. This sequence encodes CASSYLREARNTIYF.

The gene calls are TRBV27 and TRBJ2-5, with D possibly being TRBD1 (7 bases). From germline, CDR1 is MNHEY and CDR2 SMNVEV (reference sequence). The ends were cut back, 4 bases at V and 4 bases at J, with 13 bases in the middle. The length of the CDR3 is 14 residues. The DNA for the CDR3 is TGTGCCAGCAGTTCACAGGGGAGGAGAGAGACCCAGTACTTC. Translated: CASSSQGRRETQYF.

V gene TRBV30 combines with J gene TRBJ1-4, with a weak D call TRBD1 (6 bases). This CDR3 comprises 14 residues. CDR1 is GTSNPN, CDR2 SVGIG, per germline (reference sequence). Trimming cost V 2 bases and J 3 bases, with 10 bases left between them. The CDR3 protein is CAWSPGTSNEKLFF. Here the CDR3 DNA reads TGTGCCTGGAGTCCCGGGACATCTAATGAAAAACTGTTTTTT.

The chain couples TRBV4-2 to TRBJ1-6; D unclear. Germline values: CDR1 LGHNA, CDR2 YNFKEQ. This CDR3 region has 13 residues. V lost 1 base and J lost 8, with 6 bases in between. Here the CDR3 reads CASSQVSYSPLHF. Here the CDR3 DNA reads TGTGCCAGCAGCCAAGTATCCTATTCACCCCTCCACTTT.

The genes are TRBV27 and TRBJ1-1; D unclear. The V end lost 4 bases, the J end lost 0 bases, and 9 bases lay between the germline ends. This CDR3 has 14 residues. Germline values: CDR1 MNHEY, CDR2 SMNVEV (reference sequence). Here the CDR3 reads CASSSRTVNTEAFF. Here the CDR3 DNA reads TGTGCCAGCAGTTCTCGGACTGTGAACACTGAAGCTTTCTTT.

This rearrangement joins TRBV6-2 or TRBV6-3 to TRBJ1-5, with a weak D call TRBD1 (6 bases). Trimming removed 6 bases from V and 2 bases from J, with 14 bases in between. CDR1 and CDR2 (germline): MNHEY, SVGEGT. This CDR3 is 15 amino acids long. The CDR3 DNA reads TGTGCCAGCAGCCAGGGGTTAGGAGGCAATCAGCCCCAGCATTTT. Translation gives CASSQGLGGNQPQHF.

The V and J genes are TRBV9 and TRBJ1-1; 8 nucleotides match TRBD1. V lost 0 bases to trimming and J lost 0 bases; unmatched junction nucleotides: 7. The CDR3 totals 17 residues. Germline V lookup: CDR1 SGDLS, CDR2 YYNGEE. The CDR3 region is CASSVGGGRGLNTEAFF. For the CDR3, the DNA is TGTGCCAGCAGCGTAGGAGGTGGCAGGGGGCTGAACACTGAAGCTTTCTTT.

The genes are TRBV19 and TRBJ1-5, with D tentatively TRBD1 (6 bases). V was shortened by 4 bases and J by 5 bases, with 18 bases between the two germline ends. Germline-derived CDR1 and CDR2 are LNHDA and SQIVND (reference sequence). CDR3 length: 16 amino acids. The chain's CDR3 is CASSTVPGTSDQPQHF. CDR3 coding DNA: TGTGCCAGTAGTACGGTCCCCGGGACATCTGATCAGCCCCAGCATTTT. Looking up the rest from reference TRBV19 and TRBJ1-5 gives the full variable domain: DGGITQSPKYLFRKEGQNVTLSCEQNLNHDAMYWYRQDPGQGLRLIYYSQIVNDFQKGDIAEGYSVSREKKESFPLTVTSAQKNPTAFYLCASSTVPGTSDQPQHFGDGTRLSIL.